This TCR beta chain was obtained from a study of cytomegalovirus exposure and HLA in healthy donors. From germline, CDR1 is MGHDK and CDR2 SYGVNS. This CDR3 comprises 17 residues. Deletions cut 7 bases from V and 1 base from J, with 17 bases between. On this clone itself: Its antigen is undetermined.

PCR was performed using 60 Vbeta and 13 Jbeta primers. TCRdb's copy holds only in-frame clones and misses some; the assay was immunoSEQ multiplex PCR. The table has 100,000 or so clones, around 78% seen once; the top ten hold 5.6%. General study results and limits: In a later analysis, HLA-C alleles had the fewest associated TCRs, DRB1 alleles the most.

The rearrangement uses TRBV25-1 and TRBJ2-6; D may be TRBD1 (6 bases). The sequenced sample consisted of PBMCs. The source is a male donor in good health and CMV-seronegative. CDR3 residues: CASKMGQGSSGANVLTF. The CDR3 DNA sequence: TGTGCCAGCAAGATGGGGCAGGGGAGTTCTGGGGCCAACGTCCTGACTTTC.